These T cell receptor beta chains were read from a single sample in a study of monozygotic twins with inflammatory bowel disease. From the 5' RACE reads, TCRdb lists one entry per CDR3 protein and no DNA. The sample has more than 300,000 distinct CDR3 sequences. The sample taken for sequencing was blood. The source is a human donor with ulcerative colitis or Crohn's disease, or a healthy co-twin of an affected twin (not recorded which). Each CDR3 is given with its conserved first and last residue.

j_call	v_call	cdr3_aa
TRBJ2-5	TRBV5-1	CASSFGQAKETQYF
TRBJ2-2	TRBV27	CASSSVGTGDTGELFF
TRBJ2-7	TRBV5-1	CASSQGQGDYEQYF
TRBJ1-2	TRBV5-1	CASSLVQGRGLRWGYGYTF
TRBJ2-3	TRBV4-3	CASSQDWRVRTDTQYF
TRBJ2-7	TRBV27	CASSLLGGRGLSYEQYF
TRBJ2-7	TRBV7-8	CASSLEQGRDEQYF
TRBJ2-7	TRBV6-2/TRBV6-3	CASSYPETRSGGFYEQYF
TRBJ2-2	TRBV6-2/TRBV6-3	CASTKGRQGKTGELFF
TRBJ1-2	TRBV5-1	CASSYGQGTLGEGYTF
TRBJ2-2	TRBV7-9	CASSEWLAPDTGELFF
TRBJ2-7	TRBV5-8	CASSLGQGRAYEQYF
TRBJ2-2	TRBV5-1	CASRGSVIQNTGELFF
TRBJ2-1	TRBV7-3	CASSLIAGSYNEQFF
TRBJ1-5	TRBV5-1	CASSADSNQPQHF
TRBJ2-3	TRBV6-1	CASSPPGLAGRNTQYF
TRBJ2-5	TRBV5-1	CASSLSQEGTQYF
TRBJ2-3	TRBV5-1	CASRRRTTSTDTQYF
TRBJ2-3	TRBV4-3	CASSQDLRTSYTDTQYF
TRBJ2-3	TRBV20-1	CSANHRGASTDTQYF
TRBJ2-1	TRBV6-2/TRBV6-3	CASQTAGLAYNEQFF
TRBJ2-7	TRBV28	CASSLPTWNAREQYF
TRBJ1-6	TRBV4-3	CASSQDAWWTVNSPLHF
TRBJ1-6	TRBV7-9	CASSPRFDSPLHF
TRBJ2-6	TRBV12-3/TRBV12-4	CASSPGQVNSGANVLTF
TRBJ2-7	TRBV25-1	CASSGVHEQYF
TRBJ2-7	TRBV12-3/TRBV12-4	CASSPTGGSGYEQYF
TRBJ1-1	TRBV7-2	CASSLTYRGDQNTEAFF
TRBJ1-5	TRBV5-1	CASSFGMNQPQHF
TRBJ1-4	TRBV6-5	CASSYSSGKLFF
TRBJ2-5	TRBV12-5	CASGLLGVGETQYF
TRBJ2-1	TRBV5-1	CASSLQGQHSSYNEQFF
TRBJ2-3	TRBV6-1	CASSGPGGLIPTDTQYF
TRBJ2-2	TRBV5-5	CASSFRTANTGELFF
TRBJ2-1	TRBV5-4	CASSFTGKVYNEQFF
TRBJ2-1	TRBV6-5	CASSTSGTGSNEQFF
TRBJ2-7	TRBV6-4	CASRAWSSYHGDEQYF
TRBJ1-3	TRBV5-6	CASSHRDRGLGNTIYF
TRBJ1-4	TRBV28	CASSLADRGVNEKLFF
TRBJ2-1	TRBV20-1	CSARTSGGYNEQFF
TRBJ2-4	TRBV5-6	CASSSSGIGRVPLKNIQYF
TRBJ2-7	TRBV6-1	CASSTPGGGGYEQYF
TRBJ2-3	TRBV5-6	CASSRLGGGGTDTQYF
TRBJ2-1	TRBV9	CASSVRDRVTNEQFF
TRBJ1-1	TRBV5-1	CPSSLVSGGTMNTEAFF
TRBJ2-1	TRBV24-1	CATSDPGTAGVNEQFF
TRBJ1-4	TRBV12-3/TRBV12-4	CASSVVNEKLFF
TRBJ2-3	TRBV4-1	CASSIGADSPSTDTQYF
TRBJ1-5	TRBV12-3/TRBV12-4	CASSSRSNQPQHF
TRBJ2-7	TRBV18	CASSPPPRASYEQYF
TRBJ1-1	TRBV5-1	CASRTRAGFTEAFF
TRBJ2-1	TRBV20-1	CSAPGRYNEQFF
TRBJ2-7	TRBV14	CASSQGQITYEQYF
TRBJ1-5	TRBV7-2	CASSDLGRSNQPQHF
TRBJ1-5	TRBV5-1	CASSLVPGAGQPQHF
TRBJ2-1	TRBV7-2	CASSLGGVSYNEQFF
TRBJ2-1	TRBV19	CASSRTGVTSYNEQFF
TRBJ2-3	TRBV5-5	CASSSAHRVTDTQYF
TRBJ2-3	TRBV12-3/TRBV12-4	CATLRRGGPDTQYF
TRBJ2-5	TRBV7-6	CASSLSREGIWQETQYF